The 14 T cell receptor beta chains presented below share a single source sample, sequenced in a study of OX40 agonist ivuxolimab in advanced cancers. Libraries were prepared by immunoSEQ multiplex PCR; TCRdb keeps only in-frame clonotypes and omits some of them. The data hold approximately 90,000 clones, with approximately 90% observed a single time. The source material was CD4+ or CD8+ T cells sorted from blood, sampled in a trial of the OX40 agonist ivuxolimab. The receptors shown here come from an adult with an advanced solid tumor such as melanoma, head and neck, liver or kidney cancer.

The CDR3 DNA sequence: TGTGCCAGCTCACCTCGACAGGGGGCCGCGGATGGCTACACCTTC. Translated, it gives CASSPRQGAADGYTF. This chain uses TRBV18 with TRBJ1-2; 10 bases map to TRBD1. Trimming took 3 bases from V and 6 from J; bases not matched to a gene: 7. The CDR3 length is 15 residues. Germline lookup yields CDR1 KGHSH and CDR2 LQKENI. The whole variable domain, filled in from reference TRBV18 and TRBJ1-2, reads NAGVMQNPRHLVRRRGQEARLRCSPMKGHSHVYWYRQLPEEGLKFMVYLQKENIIDESGMPKERFSAEFPKEGPSILRIQQVVRGDSAAYFCASSPRQGAADGYTFGSGTRLTVV.

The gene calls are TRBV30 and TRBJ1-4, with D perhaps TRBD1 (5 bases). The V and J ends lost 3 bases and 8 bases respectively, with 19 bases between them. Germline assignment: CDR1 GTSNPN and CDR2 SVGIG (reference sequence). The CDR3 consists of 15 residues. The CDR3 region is CAWRMYGRAEEKLFF. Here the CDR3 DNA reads TGTGCCTGGAGGATGTACGGCAGGGCAGAGGAAAAACTGTTTTTT. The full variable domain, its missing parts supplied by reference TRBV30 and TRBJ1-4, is SQTIHQWPATLVQPVGSPLSLECTVEGTSNPNLYWYRQAAGRGLQLLFYSVGIGQISSEVPQNLSASRPQDRQFILSSKKLLLSDSGFYLCAWRMYGRAEEKLFFGSGTQLSVL.

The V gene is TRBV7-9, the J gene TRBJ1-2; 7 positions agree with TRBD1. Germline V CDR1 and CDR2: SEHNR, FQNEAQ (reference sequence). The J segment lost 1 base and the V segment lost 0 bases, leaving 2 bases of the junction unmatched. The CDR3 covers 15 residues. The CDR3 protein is CASSLATGINYGYTF. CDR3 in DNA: TGTGCCAGCAGCTTAGCGACAGGGATTAACTATGGCTACACCTTC.

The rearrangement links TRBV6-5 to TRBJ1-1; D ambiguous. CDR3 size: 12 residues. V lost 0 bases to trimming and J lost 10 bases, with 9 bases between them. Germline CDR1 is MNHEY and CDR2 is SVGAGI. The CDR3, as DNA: TGTGCCAGCAGTTACTCCGGGTCCCGAGCTTTCTTT. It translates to CASSYSGSRAFF.

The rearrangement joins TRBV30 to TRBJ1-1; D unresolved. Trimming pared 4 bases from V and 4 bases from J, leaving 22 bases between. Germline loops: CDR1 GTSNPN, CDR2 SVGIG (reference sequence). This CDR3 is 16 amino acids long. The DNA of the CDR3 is TGTGCCTGGACCTTGGGTTCGGCAGGAGAGGCCACTGAAGCTTTCTTT. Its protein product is CAWTLGSAGEATEAFF.

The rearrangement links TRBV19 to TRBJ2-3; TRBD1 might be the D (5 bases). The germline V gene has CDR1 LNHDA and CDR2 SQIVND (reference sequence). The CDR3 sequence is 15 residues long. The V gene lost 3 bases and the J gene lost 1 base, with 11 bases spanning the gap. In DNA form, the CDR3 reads TGTGCCAGTAGTATTAGGACACTTGGCACAGATACGCAGTATTTT. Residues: CASSIRTLGTDTQYF.

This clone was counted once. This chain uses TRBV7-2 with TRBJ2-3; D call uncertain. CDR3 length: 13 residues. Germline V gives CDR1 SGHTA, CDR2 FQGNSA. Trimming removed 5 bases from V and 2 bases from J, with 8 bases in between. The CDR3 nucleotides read TGTGCCAGCAGCGGCCACCCCACAGATACGCAGTATTTT. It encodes CASSGHPTDTQYF.

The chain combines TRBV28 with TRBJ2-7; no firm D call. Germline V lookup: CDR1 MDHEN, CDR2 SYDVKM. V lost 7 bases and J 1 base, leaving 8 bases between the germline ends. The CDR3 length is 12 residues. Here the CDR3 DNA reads TGTGCCAGCAACCCCGATTCCTACGAGCAGTACTTC. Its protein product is CASNPDSYEQYF.

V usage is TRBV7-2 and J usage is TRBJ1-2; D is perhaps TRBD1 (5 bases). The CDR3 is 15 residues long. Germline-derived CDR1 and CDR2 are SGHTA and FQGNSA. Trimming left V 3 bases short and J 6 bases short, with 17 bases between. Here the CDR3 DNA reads TGTGCCAGCAGCTTCCCGGGGGTTGTGGCCGATGGCTACACCTTC. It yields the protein CASSFPGVVADGYTF.

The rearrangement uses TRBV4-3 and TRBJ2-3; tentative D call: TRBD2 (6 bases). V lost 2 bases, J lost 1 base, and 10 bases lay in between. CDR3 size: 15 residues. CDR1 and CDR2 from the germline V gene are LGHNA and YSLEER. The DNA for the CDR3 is TGCGCCAGCAGCCAACTAGCGAGGGGCACAGATACGCAGTATTTT. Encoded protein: CASSQLARGTDTQYF.

The CDR3: CASSGGDRTDTQYF. The DNA for the CDR3 is TGTGCCAGCAGCGGTGGAGACCGGACAGATACGCAGTATTTT. J is TRBJ2-3 and V is TRBV9; D gene unclear. Deletions cut 3 bases from V and 3 bases from J, with 11 bases between. The CDR3 spans 14 residues. Looked up from germline, CDR1 is SGDLS and CDR2 is YYNGEE.

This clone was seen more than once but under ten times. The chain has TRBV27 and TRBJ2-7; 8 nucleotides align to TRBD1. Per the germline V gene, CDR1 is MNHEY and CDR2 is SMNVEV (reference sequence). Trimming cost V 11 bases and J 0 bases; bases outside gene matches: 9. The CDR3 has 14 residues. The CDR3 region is CAARQGTTSYEQYF. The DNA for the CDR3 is TGTGCCGCAAGACAGGGGACCACCTCCTACGAGCAGTACTTC.

CDR3 sequence reads: CASSQDPGGNQPQHF. CDR3 DNA: TGCGCCAGCAGCCAAGATCCGGGGGGCAATCAGCCCCAGCATTTT. J is TRBJ1-5 and V is TRBV4-3; D might be TRBD1 (5 bases). CDR1 is LGHNA, CDR2 YSLEER, per germline. The CDR3 covers 15 residues. Trimming pared 0 bases from V and 2 bases from J, leaving 8 bases between.

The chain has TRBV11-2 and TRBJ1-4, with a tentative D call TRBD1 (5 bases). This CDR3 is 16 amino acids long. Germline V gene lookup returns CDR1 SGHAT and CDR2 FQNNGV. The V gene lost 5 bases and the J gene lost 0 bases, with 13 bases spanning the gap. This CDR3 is CASSGQGTATNEKLFF. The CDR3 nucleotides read TGTGCCAGCAGCGGACAAGGAACAGCAACTAATGAAAAACTGTTTTTT.